This TCR beta chain was identified in a study of blood T cell repertoires in acute mononucleosis (dated by TCRdb to about 2020). In the study overall: Convalescent samples were collected 5 to 8 months after the acute presentation, representing the memory response. A mean blood EBV load of approximately 3.8 log10 genome copies per million B cells was observed during acute infection, and a mean blood EBV load of 2.5 to 3 was observed at convalescence. Overall study outcomes, separate from this receptor: Persistence into convalescence was observed for only 8% to 9.5% of unique acute clonotypes, yet most of the response was made up by these persisting clonotypes, and the remaining acute clonotypes were seemingly replaced by new diverse de novo clonotypes. The cohort comprised only a few donors, so group averages rested on very few individuals. For BRLF1 (YVL-BR), a dominant role in TCR repertoire selection was played by TCRalpha CDR3 motifs, whereas only a minimal role was played by TCRbeta. The low acute-to-convalescent clonotype overlap might be partly explained by sampling error, because only a fraction of each donor's blood was analyzed.

After removal of 4 bases from V and 4 bases from J, the junction retains 3 bases not matched to a gene. CDR1 and CDR2 (MGHRA, YSYEKL) derive from the germline V gene. The CDR3, from cysteine to phenylalanine, totals 14 residues. Of the read, only the CDR3 DNA is kept; its 42 bases are in frame from base 1. For TCR profiling, total RNA from at least 10,000 sorted tetramer+ CD8 T cells was reverse transcribed into cDNA. CDR3 regions were amplified by PCR with primers annealing to V and J regions, adding unique molecular identifiers to track templates. The immunoSEQ platform, including its sequencing and error-correction standards, was used to profile TCRalpha and TCRbeta chains. For the original study's pipeline: Clonal copy numbers were corrected for sequencing and PCR errors, and CDR3s were defined according to IMGT conventions. Analysis was restricted to productive rearrangements and was performed with immunoSEQ Analyzer versions 2.0 and 3.0, and gene-pairing frequencies were further processed in Microsoft Excel. Circos plots were used to visualize V-J pairings, and MEME plus a custom motifSearch program were used to find CDR3 motifs. The OLGA algorithm was used to calculate the probability of generation of TCR sequences. Clonotypes seen at both visits were designated persistent, clonotypes seen only acutely were designated nonpersistent, and clonotypes seen only at convalescence were designated de novo. Any amino acid clonotype used by more than one donor was defined as a public TCR. Held by TCRdb, this immuneACCESS table contains in-frame sequences only and omits some clones. Under half of the omission traces to an unresolved V gene where checked; the cause of the rest is unknown. The V and J calls and clone size are taken from that table; D and trimming were inferred from the DNA. In all, the sample holds 1,500 to 2,000 clones, and 20% to 25% of those were seen once. Around 27% of the sample rests with the top ten.

Note on this clone: Qualities for individual bases were not recorded, and no much larger clone is one base off.

What this sample's time point label stands for: convalescence about 6 months (5-8 months) after acute presentation (visit 7). The study tracked CD8 T cell responses to two immunodominant EBV epitopes, BRLF1 109 (YVL-BR) and BMLF1 280 (GLC-BM), over primary infection. A positive serum heterophile antibody test together with EBV viral capsid antigen-specific IgM pointed to primary EBV infection. Magnetic positive selection (MACS) was first used to enrich total CD8 T cells from PBMCs. A FACSAria III was used to sort live CD3+ CD8+ tetramer+ cells to a purity above 85%. Cells were sorted with a PE-conjugated tetramer loaded with the BRLF1 109-117 peptide. At both acute infection and convalescence, EBV epitope-specific CD8 T cells were tetramer-sorted, and the TCR repertoires of those cells were deep-sequenced directly ex vivo. Donors were three people aged about 18 to 29 with clinical acute infectious mononucleosis and laboratory evidence of primary EBV infection. Heparinized peripheral blood was collected once when donors presented clinically with mononucleosis symptoms and a second time roughly 6 months afterward. Ficoll-Paque density gradient centrifugation was used to isolate PBMCs.

The sample was EBV YVL epitope tetramer+ CD8+ T cells sorted from PBMCs, taken during convalescence from infectious mononucleosis. Per the publication, the cell subset or site label means: CD8 T cells binding a tetramer with EBV BRLF1 109-117 peptide (YVL-BR). The receptor was isolated from a woman aged 18-29 years with infectious mononucleosis caused by EBV. The chain uses TRBV4-1 and TRBJ1-1, with 10 bases aligning to TRBD1. The CDR3 region reads CASSLRTGGTEAFF. Read as DNA, the sequence is TGCGCCAGCAGCCTTCGGACAGGGGGCACTGAAGCTTTCTTT.